This is a list of T cell receptor beta chains from one sample in a study of T cell repertoires in cytomegalovirus infection. TCRdb ran MiXCR on the reads and lists one entry per CDR3 protein. The table has some 700,000 distinct CDR3 sequences, 35% to 45% seen once; the top ten hold around 2.8%. Sequencing was performed on PBMCs. The receptor source for this set is a human donor in good health (CMV status not recorded). Some clones in this sample may be carry-over from other donors' samples. The CDR3 runs from the conserved cysteine through the conserved F or W. Each record gives: J gene, V gene, clone size, D gene, CDR3 DNA, CDR3 protein. The D gene is left open where the match is weak. Clone sizes are given selectively: once, few, many, or a class where the clone is expanded.

>TRBJ2-1|TRBV12-3/TRBV12-4|-|-
TGTGCCAGCAGTTTATGGCCACCGGGGCCCCTCAATGAGCAGTCCTTC
CASSLWPPGPLNEQSF
>TRBJ1-1|TRBV30|-|-
TGTGCCTGGAGTGCAGGGACGGCAGAGGCTTTCTTT
CAWSAGTAEAFF
>TRBJ1-3|TRBV30|-|-
TGTGCCTGGAGCCAGGATTCGGGAAACACCATATATTTT
CAWSQDSGNTIYF
>TRBJ1-4|TRBV6-1|few|-
TGTGCCAGCAGTGAAATTAAATCAACTAATGAAAAACTGTTTTTT
CASSEIKSTNEKLFF
>TRBJ2-5|TRBV28|-|-
TGTGCCAGCAGCTTGACCCCCAAGACCCAGTACTTC
CASSLTPKTQYF
>TRBJ1-5|TRBV6-5|-|-
TGTGCCAGCAGTTCCAGGCAAGGGGTGGATCAGCCCCAGCATTTT
CASSSRQGVDQPQHF
>TRBJ2-7|TRBV7-6|many|-
TGTGCCAGCAGCTTATCTGTGGTCCCGACCTACGAGCAGTACTTC
CASSLSVVPTYEQYF
>TRBJ1-2|TRBV19|few|TRBD1
TGTGCCAGTAGTCGACAGGGTTTTGGCTACACCTTC
CASSRQGFGYTF
>TRBJ1-1|TRBV7-2|-|-
TGTGCCAGCAGCTTGGAACACACGAACACTGAAGCTTTCTTT
CASSLEHTNTEAFF
>TRBJ1-3|TRBV19|many|-
TGTGCCAGTAGCTCCCCAAACGACTCTGGAAACACCATATATTTT
CASSSPNDSGNTIYF
>TRBJ1-2|TRBV3-1|-|-
TGTGCCAGCAGCCATGCCTTCACTCAGGGGCGGAATCGGGAGTCCTATGGCTACACCTTC
CASSHAFTQGRNRESYGYTF
>TRBJ1-1|TRBV28|few|-
TGTGCCAGCAGTTTAATTGCCCCCGGTGAAGCTTTCTTT
CASSLIAPGEAFF
>TRBJ2-7|TRBV20-1|-|TRBD2
TGCAGTGCCCCCATAGCGGGAGGAGCCTACGAGCAGTACTTC
CSAPIAGGAYEQYF
>TRBJ2-7|TRBV18|few|-
TGTGCCAGCTCCCCAATTATTCCGGGGGACGAGCAGTACTTC
CASSPIIPGDEQYF
>TRBJ2-1|TRBV7-2|-|TRBD1
TGTGCCAGCAGCTTAGGGGGGCTGGGGTGGCAGGGGGAGAACAATGAGCAGTTCTTC
CASSLGGLGWQGENNEQFF
>TRBJ2-3|TRBV12-3/TRBV12-4|-|-
TGTGCCAGCAGTGGAGGTGAGGGGCACTCCACAGATACGCAGTATTTT
CASSGGEGHSTDTQYF
>TRBJ2-6|TRBV6-2/TRBV6-3|-|-
TGTGCCAGCAGTTACAACCAGGTATCAGGGGCCAACGTCCTGACTTTC
CASSYNQVSGANVLTF
>TRBJ2-1|TRBV27|once|-
TGTGCCAGCAGTTTGGGACCCCCTTCGGTGTATGAGCAGTTCTTC
CASSLGPPSVYEQFF
>TRBJ2-7|TRBV6-1|-|-
TGTGCCAGCAGTGAAAGGGGTACAGGGAGGTACGAGCAGTACTTC
CASSERGTGRYEQYF
>TRBJ2-2|TRBV6-1|-|-
TGTGCCAGCAGTGTGGAGGGGCCATACACCGGGGAGCTGTTTTTT
CASSVEGPYTGELFF
>TRBJ2-7|TRBV5-1|-|-
TGCGCCAGCAGCCCCGCGACTAGATACGAGCAGTACTTC
CASSPATRYEQYF
>TRBJ1-1|TRBV27|few|TRBD1
TGTGCCAGCACCGCTATAGCAGGGGGAGGAACTGAAGCTTTCTTT
CASTAIAGGGTEAFF
>TRBJ2-3|TRBV20-1|many|TRBD2
TGCAGTGCTTGGCTAGCGGGATGGGGGCAGGATACGCAGTATTTT
CSAWLAGWGQDTQYF
>TRBJ1-1|TRBV7-4|-|-
TGTGCCAGCAGCCCGTCGGGGGAAGCTTTCTTT
CASSPSGEAFF
>TRBJ1-1|TRBV6-2/TRBV6-3|few|-
TGTGCCAGCAATCTTCCGGGGCTCCAACAGCTTTTCTTT
CASNLPGLQQLFF
>TRBJ1-6|TRBV3-1|-|-
TGTGCCAGCAGCTCAGGGGTGTCTGGAACTTCACCCCTCCACTTT
CASSSGVSGTSPLHF
>TRBJ2-1|TRBV2|-|-
TGTGCCAGCAGGCCCGCGGGGCGGACCTACAATGAGCAGTTCTTC
CASRPAGRTYNEQFF
>TRBJ2-5|TRBV7-9|few|-
TGTGCCAGCAACCTCGAGGGGTCCGGGACCCAGTACTTC
CASNLEGSGTQYF
>TRBJ1-6|TRBV7-2|few|-
TGTGCCAGCAGCTTGCTATCAGGGAATAATTCACCCCTCCACTTT
CASSLLSGNNSPLHF
>TRBJ2-1|TRBV20-1|-|-
TGCAGTGCTACCCCCTACGACGGGAGTCACAATGAGCAGTTCTTC
CSATPYDGSHNEQFF
>TRBJ1-5|TRBV28|few|-
TGTGCCAGCAGTTTTGAGGGTCGGGGCAATCAGCCCCAGCATTTT
CASSFEGRGNQPQHF
>TRBJ1-5|TRBV7-2|few|-
TGTGCCAGCAGCTTAGTTACTAGCAATCAGCCCCAGCATTTT
CASSLVTSNQPQHF
>TRBJ2-1|TRBV4-1|-|-
TGTGCCAGCAGCCAAGCTTCCAGCGGGCCCAATGAGCAGTTCTTC
CASSQASSGPNEQFF
>TRBJ2-3|TRBV28|-|-
TGTGCCAGCAGTTTAGGGTTTGTTACGCAGTATTTT
CASSLGFVTQYF
>TRBJ2-6|TRBV7-2|-|TRBD1
TGTGCCAGCAGCAAAAAACAGGGGTGGGTTGGGGCCAACGTCCTGACTTTC
CASSKKQGWVGANVLTF
>TRBJ1-3|TRBV4-2|many|-
TGTGCCAGCAGCCAAGTGGGCGGAAACACCATATATTTT
CASSQVGGNTIYF
>TRBJ1-5|TRBV19|-|TRBD1
TGTGCCAGTATGAGGTTTGTAGGGGGCGAGGGCAATCAGCCCCAGCATTTT
CASMRFVGGEGNQPQHF
>TRBJ2-5|TRBV11-2|-|-
TGTGCCAGCAGCCCTGGGCGGGCCCAGTACTTC
CASSPGRAQYF
>TRBJ2-5|TRBV28|few|TRBD2
TGTGCCAGCAGTTTGCTAGCGGACCCACAAGAGACCCAGTACTTC
CASSLLADPQETQYF
>TRBJ1-2|TRBV6-1|-|TRBD1
TGTGCCAGCAGCTACCGACAGGGGGCCAGGGGCTACACCTTC
CASSYRQGARGYTF
>TRBJ1-1|TRBV5-6|-|-
TGTGCCAGCAGCTTTGGTCAGGGGATGGGTAACACTGAAGCTTTCTTT
CASSFGQGMGNTEAFF
>TRBJ1-2|TRBV6-5|-|TRBD1
TGTGCCAGCACCCGGACAGGAGACGGGGGCTACACCTTC
CASTRTGDGGYTF
>TRBJ2-6|TRBV11-2|few|TRBD2
TGTGCCAGCAGCACGGGACTAGCGTGGGGGGCCAACGTCCTGACTTTC
CASSTGLAWGANVLTF
>TRBJ2-5|TRBV7-6|many|TRBD2
TGTGCCAGCAGCCTCGTACCGACTAGCGGGGGGGGAGAGACCCAGTACTTC
CASSLVPTSGGGETQYF
>TRBJ2-3|TRBV12-3/TRBV12-4|-|-
TGTGCCAGCAGCCCCGGGACCCTGGGTCTGGATACGCAGTATTTT
CASSPGTLGLDTQYF
>TRBJ2-5|TRBV27|-|TRBD2
TGTGCCAGCAGTTTGACCCGGGGAGGGGAGACCCAGTACTTC
CASSLTRGGETQYF